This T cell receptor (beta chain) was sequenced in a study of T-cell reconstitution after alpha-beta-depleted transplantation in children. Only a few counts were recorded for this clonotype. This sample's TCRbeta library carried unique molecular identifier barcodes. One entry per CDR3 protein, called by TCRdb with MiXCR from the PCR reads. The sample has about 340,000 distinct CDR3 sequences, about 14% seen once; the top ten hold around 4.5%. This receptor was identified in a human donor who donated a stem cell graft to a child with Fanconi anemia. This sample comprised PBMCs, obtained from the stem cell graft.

This chain's CDR3 is CASSGPGETQYF. CDR3 nucleotides: TGTGCCAGTAGCGGGCCCGGGGAGACCCAGTACTTC. The chain couples TRBV7-9 to TRBJ2-5, with 7 bases fitting TRBD2. CDR3 size: 12 residues. Germline CDR1 is SEHNR and CDR2 is FQNEAQ (reference sequence). The trim removed 9 bases at V and 5 bases at J, leaving 6 bases unmatched.